A selection of T cell receptor beta chains follows, all from one sample in a study of shared clonotypes between healthy human individuals. The data were produced by immunoSEQ multiplex PCR, yet TCRdb's version contains in-frame clones alone and is incomplete. The sample lists approximately 530,000 clones, approximately 95% seen once, with 0.05% to 0.08% in the top ten. The sequenced material came from naive CD4+ T cells sorted from blood. All receptors derive from a young woman in good health. CDR3s include the opening cysteine and the closing phenylalanine or tryptophan. Each record gives: V gene, J gene, CDR3 protein.

TRBV2,TRBJ2-1,CASSESGTWIYNEQFF
TRBV7-6,TRBJ1-2,CASSPGTGVSWYGYTF
TRBV18,TRBJ1-1,CASSQQGVAEAFF
TRBV15,TRBJ2-5,CATSRSRLGVEETQYF
TRBV5-1,TRBJ2-1,CASSLADGAGEQFF
TRBV11-2,TRBJ2-2,CASTIGDPNTGELFF
TRBV19,TRBJ1-5,CASSPGRGLGNQPQHF
TRBV21-1,TRBJ1-2,CASSKVLSFGYTF
TRBV5-6,TRBJ1-1,CASSLFSGTNTEAFF
TRBV4-1,TRBJ1-5,CASSPDRQDQPQHF
TRBV9,TRBJ2-1,CASSVEAVSYNEQFF
TRBV28,TRBJ1-4,CASSEGAVEKLFF
TRBV28,TRBJ1-1,CASNIGQLNTEAFF
TRBV28,TRBJ1-5,CASSKLRYSNQPQHF
TRBV7-9,TRBJ2-1,CASSVRLVAQFF
TRBV5-1,TRBJ1-5,CASSLAGSYNQPQHF
TRBV28,TRBJ2-7,CASTSGGGYEQYF
TRBV19,TRBJ2-3,CASSSRTVRGTDTQYF
TRBV27,TRBJ2-2,CASSFMWGSGELFF
TRBV18,TRBJ2-7,CASSPPKGPPYEQYF
TRBV6-5,TRBJ1-3,CASSYSRQGRGNTIYF
TRBV28,TRBJ2-7,CASSFPPGLDEQYF
TRBV7-9,TRBJ1-2,CASSLNVMGTGGPYGYTF
TRBV18,.,CASSKGTSYEQYF
TRBV10-1,TRBJ2-7,CASSEVGQGAYEQYF
TRBV5-1,TRBJ1-2,CASSLETGVLRYTF
TRBV2,TRBJ2-7,CASRGLAGWVEQYF
TRBV28,TRBJ2-1,CASSLPTGVRNEQFF
TRBV5-1,TRBJ1-2,CASSPAGTVDGYTF
TRBV19,TRBJ2-2,CASIAGHAGELFF
TRBV28,TRBJ1-3,CASSSLGRTSGNTIYF
TRBV28,TRBJ2-3,CASSSTGSYDTQYF
TRBV9,TRBJ2-7,CASSVAEEDKLPGAYEQYF
TRBV25-1,TRBJ1-1,CASSRGGLYTEAFF
TRBV28,.,CASSLWDRPTYEQYF
TRBV19,TRBJ2-5,CASRAGIQETQYF
TRBV10-1,.,CASSVNRGPYEQYF
TRBV6-5,TRBJ1-1,CASSFRERNTEAFF
TRBV2,TRBJ2-4,CASIRVAGGLAKNIQYF
TRBV5-1,TRBJ2-6,CASSLGLTSGANVLTF
TRBV5-4,TRBJ2-7,CASSAGLDPGYEQYF
TRBV5-1,TRBJ2-1,CASSALSYNEQFF
TRBV18,TRBJ1-1,CASSPRLPGADTEAFF
TRBV28,TRBJ1-2,CASSLDQGPGYTF
TRBV9,TRBJ2-2,CASSVLGGPAGELFF
TRBV6-4,TRBJ2-5,CASSEGLAGVPQETQYF
TRBV5-5,TRBJ2-7,CASSFSGVTYEQYF
TRBV10-3,TRBJ2-3,CAISSGGETQYF
TRBV5-4,TRBJ2-1,CASSLDQGVYNEQFF
TRBV5-1,TRBJ1-2,CASSLDLDGYTF
TRBV15,TRBJ2-1,CATSRANRGTGEQFF
TRBV2,TRBJ1-1,CASSGLGLTEAFF
TRBV27,TRBJ2-2,CASSPNRNTGELFF